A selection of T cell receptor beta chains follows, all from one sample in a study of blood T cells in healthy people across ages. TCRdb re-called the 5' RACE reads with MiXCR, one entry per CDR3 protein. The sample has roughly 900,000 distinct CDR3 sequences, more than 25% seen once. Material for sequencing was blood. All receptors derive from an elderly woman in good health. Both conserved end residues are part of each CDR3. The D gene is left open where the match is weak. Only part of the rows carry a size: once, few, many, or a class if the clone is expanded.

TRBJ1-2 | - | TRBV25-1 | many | TGTGCCAGCAGTGCAAGGGGGACCCATTATGGCTACACCTTC | CASSARGTHYGYTF
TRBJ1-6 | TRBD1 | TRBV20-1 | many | TGCAGTGCTAGAGCCTGGACAGGGTCACATAATTCACCCCTCCACTTT | CSARAWTGSHNSPLHF
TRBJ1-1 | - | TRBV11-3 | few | TGTGCCAGCAGCTACTCAGGGGTTACCACTGAAGCTTTCTTT | CASSYSGVTTEAFF
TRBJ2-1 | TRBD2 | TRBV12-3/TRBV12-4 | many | TGTGCCAGCACCTTGGGACTAGCGGGGCGGCTCGAGCAGTTCTTC | CASTLGLAGRLEQFF
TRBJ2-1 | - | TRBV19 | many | TGTGCCAGTATGCCCGGGCGCCAATACAATGAGCAGTTCTTC | CASMPGRQYNEQFF
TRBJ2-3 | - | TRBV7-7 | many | TGTGCCAGCAGCCCCAACCCCACCACAGATACGCAGTATTTT | CASSPNPTTDTQYF
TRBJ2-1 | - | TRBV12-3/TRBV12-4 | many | TGTGCCAGCAGCCTAGTTTACGGGGACTTCTACAATGAGCAGTTCTTC | CASSLVYGDFYNEQFF
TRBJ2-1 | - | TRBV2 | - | TGTGCCAGCAGGGACGGACTTGGCTGGGGCGATGAGCAGTTCTTC | CASRDGLGWGDEQFF
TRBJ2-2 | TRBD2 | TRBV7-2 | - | TGTGCCGCTCGGGCGGGGGTCAGCGGGGAGCTGTTTTTT | CAARAGVSGELFF
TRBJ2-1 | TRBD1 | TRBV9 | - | TGTGCCAGCAGCTCGGGGGACAGGGGGCGTAATGAGCAGTTCTTC | CASSSGDRGRNEQFF
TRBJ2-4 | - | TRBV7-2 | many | TGTGCCAGCAGCAGGTTGCCAGGACCTTCGTACTTC | CASSRLPGPSYF
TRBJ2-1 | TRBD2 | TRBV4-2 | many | TGTGCCAGCAGCCCGAGGGGCTGGCTAGCGGGGTACAATGAGCAGTTCTTC | CASSPRGWLAGYNEQFF
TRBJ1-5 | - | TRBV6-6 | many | TGTGCCAGCAGTTACGAGGGGTATAGCAATCAGCCCCAGCATTTT | CASSYEGYSNQPQHF
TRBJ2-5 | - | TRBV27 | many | TGTGCCAGCAGTTCAATGGGAGAGACCCAGTACTTC | CASSSMGETQYF
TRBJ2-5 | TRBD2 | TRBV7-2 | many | TGTGCCAGCAGCCGAGGACTAGCGGGGGTGGAGACCCAGTACTTC | CASSRGLAGVETQYF
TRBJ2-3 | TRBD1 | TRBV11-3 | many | TGTGCCAGCAGCTTGCAGGGGGCGGTGGCAGATACGCAGTATTTT | CASSLQGAVADTQYF
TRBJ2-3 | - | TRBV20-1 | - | TGCAGTGCTAGTGGGGGGGCGCGAGGCACAGATACGCAGTATTTT | CSASGGARGTDTQYF
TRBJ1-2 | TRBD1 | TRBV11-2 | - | TGTGCCAGCAGACTCAGGGGGGGGAATGGCTACACCTTC | CASRLRGGNGYTF
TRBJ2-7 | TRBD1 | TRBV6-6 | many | TGTGCCAGCAGACTAGACAGGGTCTACGAGCAGTACTTC | CASRLDRVYEQYF
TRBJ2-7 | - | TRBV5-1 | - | TGCGCCAGCAGCTTGGCTGGGCACGAGCAGTACTTC | CASSLAGHEQYF
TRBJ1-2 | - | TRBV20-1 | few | TGCAGTGCTAGTGGTCAGTATGGCTACACCTTC | CSASGQYGYTF
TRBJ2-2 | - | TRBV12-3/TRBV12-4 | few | TGTGCCAGCACAAGGGGAGGTACCGGGGAGCTGTTTTTT | CASTRGGTGELFF
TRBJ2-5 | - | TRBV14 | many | TGTGCCAGCAGCAGGGGGACGGGCGAGACCCAGTACTTC | CASSRGTGETQYF
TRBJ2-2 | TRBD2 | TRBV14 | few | TGTGCCAGCAGCCGTTTGACTAGCGGGGGCCCGAACACCGGGGAGCTGTTTTTT | CASSRLTSGGPNTGELFF
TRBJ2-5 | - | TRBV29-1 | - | TGCAGCGTTGAAGATACGCTAGACGCACAAGAGACCCAGTACTTC | CSVEDTLDAQETQYF
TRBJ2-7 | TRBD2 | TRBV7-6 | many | TGTGCCAGCAGCTTAGTTGGCGGGGGCTCCTACGAGCAGTACTTC | CASSLVGGGSYEQYF
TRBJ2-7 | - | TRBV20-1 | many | TGCAGTGCTAGTGAAGGGGGCGAGCAGTACTTC | CSASEGGEQYF
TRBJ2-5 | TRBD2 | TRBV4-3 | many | TGCGCCAGCAGCCAAGCTAGCGGGGGGGAGACCCAGTACTTC | CASSQASGGETQYF
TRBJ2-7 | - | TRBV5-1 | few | TGCGCCAGCAGCTTGGCGGGCAGGGTTAACGAGCAGTACTTC | CASSLAGRVNEQYF
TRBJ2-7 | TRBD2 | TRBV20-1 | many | TGCAGTGCTGGGACTAGCGGGGGGCCCTACGAGCAGTACTTC | CSAGTSGGPYEQYF
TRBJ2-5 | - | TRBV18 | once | TGTGCCAGCTCACCCGGGGGCCTCGGTGAGCAGTACTTC | CASSPGGLGEQYF
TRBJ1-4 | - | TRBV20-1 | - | TGCAGTGCTCTGATATCCCCTTGGGACGTTAAGGAAAAACTGTTTTTT | CSALISPWDVKEKLFF
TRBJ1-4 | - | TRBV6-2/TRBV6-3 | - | TGTGCCAGCAGTTACGAAGGCAGGGTCGCAACTAATGAAAAACTGTTTTTT | CASSYEGRVATNEKLFF
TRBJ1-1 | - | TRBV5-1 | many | TGCGCCAGCAGCTTGGCCCCCCTGGTGGGGAACACTGAAGCTTTCTTT | CASSLAPLVGNTEAFF
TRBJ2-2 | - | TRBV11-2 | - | TGTGCCAGCAGCTTAGGAGGCTACGCGGGGACCGGGGAGCTGTTTTTT | CASSLGGYAGTGELFF
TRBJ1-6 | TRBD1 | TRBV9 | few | TGTGCCAGCAGCGCGCAGGGACAGCGCCACTCACCCCTCCACTTT | CASSAQGQRHSPLHF
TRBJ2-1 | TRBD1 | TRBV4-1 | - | TGCGCCGGCAGCCAAGATCTCGGGACAGGGGACAATGAGCAGTTCTTC | CAGSQDLGTGDNEQFF
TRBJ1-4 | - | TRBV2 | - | TGTGCCAGCAGTGGGGGAGGGGTCGGAGAAAAACTGTTTTTT | CASSGGGVGEKLFF
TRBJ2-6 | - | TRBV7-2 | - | TGTGCCAGCAGCCTCAGGGGGACTAGCTCTGGGGCCAACGTCCTGACTTTC | CASSLRGTSSGANVLTF
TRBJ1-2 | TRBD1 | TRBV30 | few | TGTGCCTGGAGGAGGCAAGGGGGCGACTATGGCTACACCTTC | CAWRRQGGDYGYTF
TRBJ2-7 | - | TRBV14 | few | TGTGCCAGCAGCCAAGCTTCTCATTTGTACTTC | CASSQASHLYF
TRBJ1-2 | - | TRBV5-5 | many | TGTGCCAGCAGCTTGATTTCTGACGGCCACTATGGCTACACCTTC | CASSLISDGHYGYTF
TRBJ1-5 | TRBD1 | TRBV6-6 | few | TGTGCCAGCAGTTACGGGGACAGGGTCCAGCCCCAGCATTTT | CASSYGDRVQPQHF
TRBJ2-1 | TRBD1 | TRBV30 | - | TGTGCCTGGAGGGGGCTTGGGGACAGGGGTTACGATGAGCAGTTCTTC | CAWRGLGDRGYDEQFF
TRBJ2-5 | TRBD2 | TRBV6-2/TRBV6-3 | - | TGTGCCAGCAGTTTCAGCGGGGGGGGACGGGGGAATGAGCAGTACTTC | CASSFSGGGRGNEQYF
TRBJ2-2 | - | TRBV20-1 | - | TGCAGTGCTAGATCAGAGCGGTACGCGACCGGGGAGCTGTTTTTT | CSARSERYATGELFF
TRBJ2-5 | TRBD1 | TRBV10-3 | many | TGTGCCACAGGGGAACTAGACAGGGGTTCGGAGACCCAGTACTTC | CATGELDRGSETQYF
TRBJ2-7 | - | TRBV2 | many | TGTGCCAGCAGTGAAACGAGGGAGCAGTACTTC | CASSETREQYF
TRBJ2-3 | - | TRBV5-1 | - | TGCGCCAGCAGCTTGGAGGGCCGCCTGCCCTTACGCACAGATACGCAGTATTTT | CASSLEGRLPLRTDTQYF
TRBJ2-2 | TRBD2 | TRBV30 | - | TGTGCCTGGAGCGCCGGGACTAGCATATCCGGGGAGCTGTTTTTT | CAWSAGTSISGELFF
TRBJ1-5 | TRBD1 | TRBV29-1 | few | TGCAGCGTACTGCAGGGGGCAAATCAGCCCCAGCATTTT | CSVLQGANQPQHF
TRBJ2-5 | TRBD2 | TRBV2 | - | TGTGCCAGCAGTGAAGGTGTTAGCGGGGGCCAAGAGACCCAGTACTTC | CASSEGVSGGQETQYF
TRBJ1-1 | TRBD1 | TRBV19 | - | TGTGCCAGTAGTATAGCGTCCCGGGACAGGATGAACACTGAAGCTTTCTTT | CASSIASRDRMNTEAFF
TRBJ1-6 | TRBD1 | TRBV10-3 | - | TGTGCCATCAGCGGACAGGGAACGATCAATTCACCCCTCCACTTT | CAISGQGTINSPLHF
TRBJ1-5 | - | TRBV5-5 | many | TGTGCCAGCAGTTTAGCTTATAGCAATCAGCCCCAGCATTTT | CASSLAYSNQPQHF
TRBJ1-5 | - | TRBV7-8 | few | TGTGCCAGCAGCCTCCGGGACCAACTAGGGGATCAGCCCCAGCATTTT | CASSLRDQLGDQPQHF
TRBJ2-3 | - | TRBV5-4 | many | TGTGCCAGCAGCGCGGATCTCAGCACAGATACGCAGTATTTT | CASSADLSTDTQYF
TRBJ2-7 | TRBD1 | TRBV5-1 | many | TGCGCCAGCAGCTGGGGGACAGGGGAGAGCTACGAGCAGTACTTC | CASSWGTGESYEQYF
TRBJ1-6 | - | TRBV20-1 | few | TGCAGTGCTAGACAGGGTTTGGGGTGGGATTCACCCCTCCACTTT | CSARQGLGWDSPLHF